This T cell receptor (beta chain) was found in a study of a mutant IDH1 vaccine in newly diagnosed glioma. Overall study: With temozolomide cycles, or 4-6 weeks after radiotherapy alone, vaccination was started.

Generated by immunoSEQ multiplex PCR, the TCRdb table keeps only in-frame clones and is missing some. The sample consists of over 80,000 clones, roughly 77% of them appearing once. Sample time point: week 47, end of study. In every dose of vaccine, 300 ug of mutant IDH1 20-mer peptide was given alongside topical imiquimod. During weeks 1, 3, 5, 7, 11, 15, 19 and 23, patients received eight vaccinations. The CDR3 loop spans 14 amino acids. Trimming stripped 3 bases from V and 4 bases from J, with 10 bases between. In germline, CDR1 is ENHRY, CDR2 SYGVKD. Concerning this clone itself: The antigen is unknown.

This clonotype originated in a middle-aged man with glioma. The sequenced sample was PBMCs, obtained from a glioma patient whose treatment included an IDH1 peptide vaccine. The rearrangement uses TRBV10-3 and TRBJ2-1, with a weak D call TRBD1 (5 bases). The CDR3 coding sequence is TGTGCCATCAGTGACAGGACAACTTACAATGAGCAGTTCTTC. It codes for CAISDRTTYNEQFF.